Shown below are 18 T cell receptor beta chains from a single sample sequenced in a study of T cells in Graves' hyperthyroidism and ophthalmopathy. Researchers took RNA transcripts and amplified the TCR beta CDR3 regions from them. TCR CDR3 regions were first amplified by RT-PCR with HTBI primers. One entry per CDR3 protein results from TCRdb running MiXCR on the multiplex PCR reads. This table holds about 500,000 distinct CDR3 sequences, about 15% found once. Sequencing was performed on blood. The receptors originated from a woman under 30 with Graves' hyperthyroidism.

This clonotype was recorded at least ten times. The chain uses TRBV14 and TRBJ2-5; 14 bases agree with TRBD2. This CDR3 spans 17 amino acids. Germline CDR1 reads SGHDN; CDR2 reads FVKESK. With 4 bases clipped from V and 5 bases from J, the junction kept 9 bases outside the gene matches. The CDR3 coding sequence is TGTGCCAGCAGCCCTCATGGGACTAGCGGGAGCCGGGAGACCCAGTACTTC. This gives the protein CASSPHGTSGSRETQYF.

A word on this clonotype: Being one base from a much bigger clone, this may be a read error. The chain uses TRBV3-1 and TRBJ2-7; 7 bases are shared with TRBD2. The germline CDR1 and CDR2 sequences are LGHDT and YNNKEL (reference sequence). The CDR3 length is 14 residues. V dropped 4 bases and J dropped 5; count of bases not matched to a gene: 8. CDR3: CASSPTSPDNEQYF. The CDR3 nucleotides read TGTGCCAGCAGCCCGACTAGCCCGGACAACGAGCAGTACTTC.

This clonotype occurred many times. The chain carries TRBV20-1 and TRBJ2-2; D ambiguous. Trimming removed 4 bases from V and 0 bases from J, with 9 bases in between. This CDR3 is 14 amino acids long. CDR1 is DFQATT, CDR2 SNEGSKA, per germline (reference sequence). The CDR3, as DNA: TGCAGTGCTAAGGCTTATACGAACACCGGGGAGCTGTTTTTT. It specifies CSAKAYTNTGELFF.

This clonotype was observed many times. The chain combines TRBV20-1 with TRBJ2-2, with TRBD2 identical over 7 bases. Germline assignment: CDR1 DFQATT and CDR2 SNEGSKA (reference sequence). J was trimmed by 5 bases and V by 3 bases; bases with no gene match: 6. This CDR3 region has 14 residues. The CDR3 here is CSARGPGRTGELFF. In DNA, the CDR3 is TGCAGTGCTAGGGGGCCCGGGAGGACCGGGGAGCTGTTTTTT.

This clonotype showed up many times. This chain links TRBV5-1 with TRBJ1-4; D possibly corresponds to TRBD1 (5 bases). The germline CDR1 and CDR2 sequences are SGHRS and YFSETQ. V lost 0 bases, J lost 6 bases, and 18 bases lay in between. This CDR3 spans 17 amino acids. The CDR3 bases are TGCGCCAGCAGCTTGGCCGGCAGTGGGGGTCCTGATGAAAAACTGTTTTTT. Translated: CASSLAGSGGPDEKLFF.

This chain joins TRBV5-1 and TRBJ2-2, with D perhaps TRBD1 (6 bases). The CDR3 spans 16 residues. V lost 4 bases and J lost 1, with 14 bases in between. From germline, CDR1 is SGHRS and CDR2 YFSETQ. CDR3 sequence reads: CASSRPGQRNTGELFF. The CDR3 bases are TGCGCCAGCAGCAGGCCCGGACAGAGGAACACCGGGGAGCTGTTTTTT.

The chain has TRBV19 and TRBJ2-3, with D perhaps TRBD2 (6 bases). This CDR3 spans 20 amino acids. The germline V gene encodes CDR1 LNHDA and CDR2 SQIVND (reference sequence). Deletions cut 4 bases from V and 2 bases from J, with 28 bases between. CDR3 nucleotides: TGTGCCAGTAGTAGGGGTTCGCCGGGACTCATCCGTACTTACACAGATACGCAGTATTTT. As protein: CASSRGSPGLIRTYTDTQYF.

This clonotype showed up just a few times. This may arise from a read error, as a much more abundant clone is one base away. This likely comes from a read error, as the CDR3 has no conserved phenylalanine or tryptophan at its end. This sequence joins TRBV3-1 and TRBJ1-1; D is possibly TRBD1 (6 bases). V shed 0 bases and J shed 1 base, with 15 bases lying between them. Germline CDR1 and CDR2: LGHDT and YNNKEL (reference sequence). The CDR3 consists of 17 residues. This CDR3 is CASSQEWWGAQNTEAFS. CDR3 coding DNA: TGTGCCAGCAGCCAAGAGTGGTGGGGGGCTCAGAACACTGAAGCTTTCTCT.

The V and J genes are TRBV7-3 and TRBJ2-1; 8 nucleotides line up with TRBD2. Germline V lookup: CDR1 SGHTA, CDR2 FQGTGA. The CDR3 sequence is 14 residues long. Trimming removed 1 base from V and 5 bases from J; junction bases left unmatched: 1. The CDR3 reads CASSLILADNEQFF. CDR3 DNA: TGTGCCAGCAGCTTAATACTAGCGGACAATGAGCAGTTCTTC.

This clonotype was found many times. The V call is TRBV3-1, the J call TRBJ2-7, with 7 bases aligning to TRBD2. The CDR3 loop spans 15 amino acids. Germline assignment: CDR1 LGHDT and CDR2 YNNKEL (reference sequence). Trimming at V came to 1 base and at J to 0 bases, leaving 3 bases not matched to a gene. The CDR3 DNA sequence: TGTGCCAGCAGCCAAGCCCCTAGCGGCTCCTACGAGCAGTACTTC. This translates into CASSQAPSGSYEQYF.

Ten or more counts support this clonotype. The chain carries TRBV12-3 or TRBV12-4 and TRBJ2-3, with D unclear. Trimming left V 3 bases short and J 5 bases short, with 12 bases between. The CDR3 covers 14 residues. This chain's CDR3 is CASSLRQVEDTQYF. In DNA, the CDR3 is TGTGCCAGCAGTTTGAGGCAGGTCGAAGATACGCAGTATTTT.

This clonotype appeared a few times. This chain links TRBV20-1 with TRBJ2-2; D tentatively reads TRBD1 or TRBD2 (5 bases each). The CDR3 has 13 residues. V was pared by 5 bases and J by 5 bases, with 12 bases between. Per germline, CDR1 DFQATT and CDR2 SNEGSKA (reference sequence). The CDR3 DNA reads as TGCAGTGCTGGGGGTATTCGGACCGGGGAGCTGTTTTTT. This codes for CSAGGIRTGELFF.

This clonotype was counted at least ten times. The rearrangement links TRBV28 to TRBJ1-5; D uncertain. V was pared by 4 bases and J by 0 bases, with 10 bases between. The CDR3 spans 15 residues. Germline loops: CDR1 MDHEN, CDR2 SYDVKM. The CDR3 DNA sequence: TGTGCCAGCAGTTCGGGCCCAGGTAGCAATCAGCCCCAGCATTTT. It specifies CASSSGPGSNQPQHF.

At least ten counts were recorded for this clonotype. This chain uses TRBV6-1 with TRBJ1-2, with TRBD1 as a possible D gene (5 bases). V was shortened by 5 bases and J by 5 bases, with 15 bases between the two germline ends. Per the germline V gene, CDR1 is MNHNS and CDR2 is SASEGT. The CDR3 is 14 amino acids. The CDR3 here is CASSSEGGDYGYTF. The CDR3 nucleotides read TGTGCCAGCAGTTCGGAGGGAGGGGATTATGGCTACACCTTC.

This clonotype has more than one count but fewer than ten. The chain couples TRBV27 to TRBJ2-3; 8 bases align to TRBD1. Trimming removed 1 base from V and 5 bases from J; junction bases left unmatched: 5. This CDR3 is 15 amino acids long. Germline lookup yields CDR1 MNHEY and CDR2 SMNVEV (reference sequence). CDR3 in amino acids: CASSLYRDRQDTQYF. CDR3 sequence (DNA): TGTGCCAGCAGTTTATACCGGGACAGGCAAGATACGCAGTATTTT.

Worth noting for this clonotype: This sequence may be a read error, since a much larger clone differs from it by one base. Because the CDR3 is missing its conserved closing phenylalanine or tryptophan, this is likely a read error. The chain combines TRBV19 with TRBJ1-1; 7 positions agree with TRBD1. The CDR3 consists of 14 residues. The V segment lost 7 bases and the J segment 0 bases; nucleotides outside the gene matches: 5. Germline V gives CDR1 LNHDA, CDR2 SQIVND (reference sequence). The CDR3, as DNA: TGTGCCAGTACACAGACAGGGCTGAACACTGAAGCTTTCTCT. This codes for CASTQTGLNTEAFS.

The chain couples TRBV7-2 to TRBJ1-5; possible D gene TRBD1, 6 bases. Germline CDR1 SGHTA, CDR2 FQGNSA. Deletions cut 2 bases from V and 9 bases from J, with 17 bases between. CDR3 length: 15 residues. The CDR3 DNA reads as TGTGCCAGCAGCTTATCGGGGACACTACAGCGGCCCCAGCATTTT. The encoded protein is CASSLSGTLQRPQHF.

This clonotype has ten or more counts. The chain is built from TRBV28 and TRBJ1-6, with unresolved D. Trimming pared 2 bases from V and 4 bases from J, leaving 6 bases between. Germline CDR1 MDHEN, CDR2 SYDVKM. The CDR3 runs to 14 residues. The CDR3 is CASSLTEYNSPLHF. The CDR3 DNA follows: TGTGCCAGCAGTTTAACGGAGTATAATTCACCCCTCCACTTT.